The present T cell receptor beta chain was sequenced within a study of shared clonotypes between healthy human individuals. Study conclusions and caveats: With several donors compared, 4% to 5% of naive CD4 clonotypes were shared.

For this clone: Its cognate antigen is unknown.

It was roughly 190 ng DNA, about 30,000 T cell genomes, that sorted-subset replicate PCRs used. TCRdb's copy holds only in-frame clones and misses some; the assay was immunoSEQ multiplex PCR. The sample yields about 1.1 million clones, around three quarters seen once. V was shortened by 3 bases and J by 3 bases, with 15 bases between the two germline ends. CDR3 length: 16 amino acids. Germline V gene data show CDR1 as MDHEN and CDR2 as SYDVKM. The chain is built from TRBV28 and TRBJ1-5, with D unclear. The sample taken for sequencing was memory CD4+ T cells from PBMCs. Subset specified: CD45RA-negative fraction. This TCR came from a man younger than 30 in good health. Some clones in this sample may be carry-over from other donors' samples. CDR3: CASSLYYPPLNQPQHF. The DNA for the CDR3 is TGTGCCAGCAGTTTGTATTACCCTCCCCTCAATCAGCCCCAGCATTTT.